Each of the 23 T cell receptor beta chains below was sequenced from the same sample in a study of shared clonotypes between healthy human individuals. The assay was immunoSEQ multiplex PCR, and TCRdb's table has in-frame clones only and misses some. The sample lists more than 150,000 clones, approximately 95% occurring once. Material for sequencing was naive CD4+ T cells sorted from blood. Subset reported: CD45RA+ positively selected. The receptor set was obtained from a woman between 25 and 40 years old in good health.

V gene TRBV5-4 combines with J gene TRBJ2-5, with D unresolved. The closer fit of TRBJ2-7 to the DNA end suggests the J call may be wrong. Germline CDR1 and CDR2: SGHNT and YYREEE (reference sequence). The CDR3 has 15 amino acids. The CDR3 DNA sequence: TGTGCCAGCAGCTTGGCGAGAGGCCCCTTGGACGAGCAGTACTTC. Translated, it gives CASSLARGPLDEQYF.

This rearrangement joins TRBV2 to TRBJ2-1; 8 nucleotides align to TRBD2. Losses at the gene ends were 6 bases for V and 2 bases for J; bases not matched to a gene: 3. Per the germline V gene, CDR1 is SNHLY and CDR2 is FYNNEI. The CDR3 is 14 amino acids. CDR3 amino acids: CASRPGLAYNEQFF. DNA for the CDR3: TGTGCCAGCAGACCGGGACTAGCCTACAATGAGCAGTTCTTC.

The chain couples TRBV4-1 to TRBJ2-7, with 8 bases aligning to TRBD1. J gave up 0 bases and V 2 bases, and 3 bases lay outside the gene matches. Germline values: CDR1 MGHRA, CDR2 YSYEKL. This CDR3 is 15 amino acids long. DNA of the CDR3: TGCGCCAGCAGCCAAAACAGGGGGTTCTCCTACGAGCAGTACTTC. Encoded protein: CASSQNRGFSYEQYF.

The chain couples TRBV5-1 to TRBJ1-1; 10 nucleotides line up with TRBD1. Germline V gene lookup returns CDR1 SGHRS and CDR2 YFSETQ. Germline trimming cut 2 bases from V and 4 bases from J; bases unmatched to any gene: 8. The length of the CDR3 is 16 residues. CDR3 residues: CASSLRQGAASTEAFF. The CDR3, as DNA: TGCGCCAGCAGCTTAAGACAGGGGGCGGCCTCCACTGAAGCTTTCTTT.

The J gene is TRBJ2-6, the V gene TRBV11-2; 7 positions match TRBD1. CDR3 length: 18 residues. The J segment lost 0 bases and the V segment lost 1 base, leaving 6 bases of the junction unmatched. Germline lookup yields CDR1 SGHAT and CDR2 FQNNGV. The CDR3 protein is CASSLGDSLFSGANVLTF. CDR3 nucleotides: TGTGCCAGCAGCTTAGGGGACAGCCTCTTCTCTGGGGCCAACGTCCTGACTTTC.

The chain couples TRBV29-1 to TRBJ2-7, with 7 bases matching TRBD2. CDR3 length: 14 residues. The J segment lost 2 bases and the V segment lost 4 bases, leaving 8 bases of the junction unmatched. Germline CDR1 and CDR2: SQVTM and ANQGSEA. In DNA form, the CDR3 reads TGCAGCGTTGTTGAACTAGCGAGCCCCTACGAGCAGTACTTC. This gives the protein CSVVELASPYEQYF.

The V gene is TRBV28, the J gene TRBJ2-2; D call uncertain. V was clipped by 5 bases and J by 0 bases, with 7 bases between them. CDR3 length equals 14 residues. Germline values: CDR1 MDHEN, CDR2 SYDVKM. The DNA of the CDR3 is TGTGCCAGCAGTCACGACTCGAACACCGGGGAGCTGTTTTTT. Protein sequence: CASSHDSNTGELFF.

The gene calls are TRBV19 and TRBJ2-1, with D perhaps matching TRBD2 (6 bases). The germline gives CDR1 LNHDA, CDR2 SQIVND (reference sequence). The CDR3 runs to 14 residues. The V and J ends lost 2 bases and 4 bases respectively, with 9 bases between them. The CDR3 sequence is CASSIKRAYNEQFF. The CDR3 bases are TGTGCCAGTAGTATAAAGCGGGCTTACAATGAGCAGTTCTTC. Full variable domain (outside the CDR3, taken from reference TRBV19 and TRBJ2-1): DGGITQSPKYLFRKEGQNVTLSCEQNLNHDAMYWYRQDPGQGLRLIYYSQIVNDFQKGDIAEGYSVSREKKESFPLTVTSAQKNPTAFYLCASSIKRAYNEQFFGPGTRLTVL.

This chain connects TRBV27 to TRBJ2-3; D could derive from TRBD1 or TRBD2 (5 bases each). This CDR3 comprises 13 residues. V was pared by 6 bases and J by 5 bases, with 12 bases between. Germline V lookup: CDR1 MNHEY, CDR2 SMNVEV (reference sequence). Here the CDR3 DNA reads TGTGCCAGCAGGAACTTGGGACGAGATACGCAGTATTTT. It is translated as CASRNLGRDTQYF.

The rearrangement joins TRBV19 to TRBJ2-7; the match to TRBD1 covers 11 bases. CDR1 LNHDA and CDR2 SQIVND come from the germline V gene (reference sequence). There are 14 residues in the CDR3. The J segment lost 2 bases and the V segment lost 6 bases, leaving 3 bases of the junction unmatched. The CDR3 sequence is CASSRDRGTYEQYF. Here the CDR3 DNA reads TGTGCCAGTAGCCGGGACAGGGGGACCTACGAGCAGTACTTC.

V and J are TRBV7-6 and TRBJ2-5, with 12 bases matching TRBD2. Germline V gives CDR1 SGHVS, CDR2 FNYEAQ. This CDR3 is 13 amino acids long. V was pared by 1 base and J by 11 bases, with 2 bases of the junction left unmatched. The CDR3 loop is CASSLGLAGEQYF. In nucleotides, the CDR3 is TGTGCCAGCAGCTTAGGACTAGCGGGGGAGCAGTACTTC. The whole variable domain, remainder taken from reference TRBV7-6 and TRBJ2-5, is GAGVSQSPRYKVTKRGQDVALRCDPISGHVSLYWYRQALGQGPEFLTYFNYEAQQDKSGLPNDRFSAERPEGSISTLTIQRTEQRDSAMYRCASSLGLAGEQYFGPGTRLLVL.

The V and J genes are TRBV28 and TRBJ1-2; 9 bases agree with TRBD1. CDR1 is MDHEN and CDR2 is SYDVKM in the germline V gene. Trimming cost V 8 bases and J 4 bases; bases outside gene matches: 11. The CDR3 is 15 residues long. Here the CDR3 reads CASGSGTGRSYGYTF. The CDR3 bases are TGTGCCAGCGGATCCGGGACAGGGAGGAGCTATGGCTACACCTTC.

This chain links TRBV28 with TRBJ2-7; 14 bases are shared with TRBD2. CDR3 length: 18 residues. Germline CDR1 and CDR2: MDHEN and SYDVKM. The junction had 11 bases not matched to a gene; V was cut back by 6 bases and J by 1 base. Here the CDR3 DNA reads TGTGCCAGCAGCACTCCCGGGACTAGCGGGAGTCGATCCTACGAGCAGTACTTC. It codes for CASSTPGTSGSRSYEQYF.

The rearrangement links TRBV6-4 to TRBJ1-2; D not resolved. Germline assignment: CDR1 MRHNA and CDR2 SNTAGT. There are 13 residues in the CDR3. Trimming removed 8 bases at V and 4 bases at J, with 14 bases between. CDR3 coding DNA: TGTGCCAGCCCTTGGACGGTTCCCTATGGCTACACCTTC. It codes for CASPWTVPYGYTF.

The chain combines TRBV18 with TRBJ1-5; 7 bases map to TRBD1. The germline gives CDR1 KGHSH, CDR2 LQKENI. CDR3 size: 16 residues. Trimming cost V 3 bases and J 3 bases; bases outside gene matches: 8. The CDR3 nucleotides are TGTGCCAGCTCACCTGGCAGGGGGGGGGTCAATCAGCCCCAGCATTTT. It specifies CASSPGRGGVNQPQHF.

The chain couples TRBV5-1 to TRBJ2-4; D is unclear. The germline V and J ends were trimmed by 1 base and 0 bases, with 5 bases remaining between them. Germline V CDR1 and CDR2: SGHRS, YFSETQ. CDR3 size: 14 residues. The CDR3 DNA reads TGCGCCAGCAGCTTGAACGGAGCCAAAAACATTCAGTACTTC. This gives the protein CASSLNGAKNIQYF.

This rearrangement joins TRBV10-2 to TRBJ2-7, with 8 bases lining up with TRBD2. Germline V gene sequence: CDR1 WSHSY, CDR2 SAAADI. The CDR3 length is 14 residues. Germline trimming cut 4 bases from V and 4 bases from J; bases unmatched to any gene: 6. The CDR3 bases are TGCGCCAGCAGTGTTAATAGCGGGGTTTACGAGCAGTACTTC. Translating it yields CASSVNSGVYEQYF.

V and J are TRBV14 and TRBJ2-2; D gene ambiguous. Trimming pared 4 bases from V and 2 bases from J, leaving 2 bases between. Germline-derived CDR1 and CDR2 are SGHDN and FVKESK. CDR3 size: 12 residues. This CDR3 reads CASSRNTGELFF. CDR3 DNA sequence: TGTGCCAGCAGCCGAAACACCGGGGAGCTGTTTTTT.

The chain combines TRBV28 with TRBJ1-1; a weak D match, TRBD1 (6 bases). The CDR3 consists of 10 residues. Looked up from germline, CDR1 is MDHEN and CDR2 is SYDVKM. Trimming shortened V by 8 bases and J by 11 bases, and 12 bases separated the two germline ends. CDR3 bases: TGTGCCAGCTTCCACAGGGCCGCTTTCTTT. Its protein product is CASFHRAAFF.

The chain couples TRBV5-5 to TRBJ2-5; a weak D match, TRBD2 (6 bases). Germline loops: CDR1 SGHKS, CDR2 YYEKEE (reference sequence). The CDR3 consists of 13 residues. Deletions cut 1 base from V and 5 bases from J, with 9 bases between. CDR3 residues: CASSLSGEETQYF. The CDR3, as DNA: TGTGCCAGCAGCTTGTCGGGGGAGGAGACCCAGTACTTC.

The chain links TRBV6-5 to TRBJ1-2; no firm D call. V dropped 0 bases and J dropped 4 bases, with 6 bases sitting between them. This CDR3 comprises 13 residues. Germline V gives CDR1 MNHEY, CDR2 SVGAGI. The CDR3 coding sequence is TGTGCCAGCAGTTACTCGGCGAGCTATGGCTACACCTTC. It yields the protein CASSYSASYGYTF.

The V call is TRBV30, the J call TRBJ2-5; 7 bases map to TRBD2. The CDR3 loop spans 12 amino acids. Germline V gene data show CDR1 as GTSNPN and CDR2 as SVGIG (reference sequence). V trimming: 5 bases; J trimming: 4 bases; junction bases outside the gene matches: 4. CDR3 nucleotide sequence: TGTGCCTGGGCGGGGAGGGGAGAGACCCAGTACTTC. Its protein product is CAWAGRGETQYF.

The chain recombines TRBV28 with TRBJ2-6; D might be TRBD2 (6 bases). Germline CDR1 MDHEN, CDR2 SYDVKM. The CDR3 runs 18 residues. V lost 2 bases, J lost 0 bases, and 14 bases lay in between. The CDR3 region has the DNA TGTGCCAGCAGTTTAACGGGAGTCCTCCTCTCTGGGGCCAACGTCCTGACTTTC. This sequence encodes CASSLTGVLLSGANVLTF.